Reported below is one T cell receptor beta chain. Antigen: not known. This specimen comes from a study of graft-versus-host responses after intestinal transplantation. At the level of the study: Isolated intestinal, liver-intestinal, or multivisceral transplants had been given to the recipients. Regarding the study as a whole: Allografts from individuals with graft-donor T cell macrochimerism displayed high graft-versus-host to host-versus-graft clonal ratios. The recipient marrow held GvH clones, and some of them showed up first in ileum or blood. Early after transplant, HvG clones declined as circulating GvH clones peaked.

Profiled with immunoSEQ multiplex PCR; TCRdb holds only in-frame clones, not every one. The sample holds around 71,000 clones; 80% to 95% are singletons and the top ten take about 6.7%. The CDR3 runs 15 residues. Germline V gene lookup returns CDR1 MNHEY and CDR2 SVGAGI. Trimming took off 6 bases at V and 0 bases at J, with 15 bases between the two ends. V and J are TRBV6-5 and TRBJ2-7; D is ambiguous. This TCR came from a human patient who received an intestinal transplant, so some T cells may come from the graft donor. The sequencing used bone marrow, collected approximately 700 days after intestinal transplantation. The CDR3 sequence is CASSPLEAISYEQYF. In nucleotides, the CDR3 is TGTGCCAGCAGCCCATTAGAGGCGATCTCCTACGAGCAGTACTTC.